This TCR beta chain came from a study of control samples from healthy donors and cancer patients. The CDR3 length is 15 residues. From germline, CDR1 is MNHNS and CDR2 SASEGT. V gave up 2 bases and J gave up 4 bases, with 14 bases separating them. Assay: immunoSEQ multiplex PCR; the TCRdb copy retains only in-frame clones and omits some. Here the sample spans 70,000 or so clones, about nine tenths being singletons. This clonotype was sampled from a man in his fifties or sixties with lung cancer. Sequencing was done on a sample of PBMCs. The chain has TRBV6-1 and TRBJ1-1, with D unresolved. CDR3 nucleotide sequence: TGTGCCAGCAGTGAACGGTTACTGGGGAGCACTGAAGCTTTCTTT. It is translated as CASSERLLGSTEAFF.